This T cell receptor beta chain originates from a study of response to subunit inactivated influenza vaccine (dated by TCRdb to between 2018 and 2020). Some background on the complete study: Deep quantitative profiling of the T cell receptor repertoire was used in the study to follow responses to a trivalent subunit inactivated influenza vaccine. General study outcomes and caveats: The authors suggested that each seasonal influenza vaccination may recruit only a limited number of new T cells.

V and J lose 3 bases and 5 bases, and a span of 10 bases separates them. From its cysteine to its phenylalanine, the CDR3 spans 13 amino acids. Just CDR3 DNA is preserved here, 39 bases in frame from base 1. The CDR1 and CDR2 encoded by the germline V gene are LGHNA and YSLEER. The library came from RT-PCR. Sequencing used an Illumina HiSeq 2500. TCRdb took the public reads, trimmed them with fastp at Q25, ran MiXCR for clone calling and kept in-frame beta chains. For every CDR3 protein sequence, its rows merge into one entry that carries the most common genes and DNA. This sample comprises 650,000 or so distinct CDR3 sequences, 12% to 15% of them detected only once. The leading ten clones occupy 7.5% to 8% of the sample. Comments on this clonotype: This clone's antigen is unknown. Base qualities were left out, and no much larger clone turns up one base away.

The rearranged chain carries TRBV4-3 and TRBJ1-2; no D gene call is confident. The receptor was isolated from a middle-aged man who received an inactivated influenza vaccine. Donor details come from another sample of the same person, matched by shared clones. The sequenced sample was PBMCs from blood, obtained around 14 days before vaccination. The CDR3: CASSQAAKYGYTF. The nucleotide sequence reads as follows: TGCGCCAGCAGCCAGGCAGCCAAATATGGCTACACCTTC.